The 9 T cell receptor beta chains below all came from one sample that was sequenced in a study of T cell changes during pregnancy in multiple sclerosis. Assay used: immunoSEQ multiplex PCR; TCRdb lists only in-frame clones, some missing. The sample gives 50,000 to 65,000 clones, roughly 90% of which show up once; about 1.7% is in the top ten. Here the sequenced sample was peripheral blood, taken in the first trimester of pregnancy. The receptors were sampled from a female donor with multiple sclerosis, enrolled in a pregnancy study.

In its sample, this clone was seen a few times. The V and J genes are TRBV19 and TRBJ1-5; possible D gene TRBD1, 6 bases. Germline CDR1 reads LNHDA; CDR2 reads SQIVND (reference sequence). The CDR3 length is 14 residues. The V and J ends lost 3 bases and 6 bases respectively, with 12 bases between them. This CDR3 reads CASSILTGSQPQHF. The CDR3 DNA follows: TGTGCCAGTAGTATCTTAACAGGGAGTCAGCCCCAGCATTTT.

This rearrangement joins TRBV27 to TRBJ1-3, with TRBD1 as a possible D gene (6 bases). CDR1 is MNHEY, CDR2 SMNVEV, per germline (reference sequence). Trimming stripped 9 bases from V and 2 bases from J, with 20 bases between. This CDR3 is built from 16 residues. The CDR3 DNA sequence: TGTGCCAGTTCCCCGGGACACCTCAAGACTGGAAACACCATATATTTT. It codes for CASSPGHLKTGNTIYF.

The chain is built from TRBV9 and TRBJ2-5; D gene unclear. CDR1 and CDR2 (germline): SGDLS, YYNGEE. CDR3 length: 16 residues. Trimming took 0 bases from V and 1 from J, leaving 13 bases between them. CDR3 sequence (DNA): TGTGCCAGCAGCGTAGGTTCCTTCCCCAGCCAAGAGACCCAGTACTTC. Its protein is CASSVGSFPSQETQYF.

The chain combines TRBV5-1 with TRBJ2-7; no reliable D call. The CDR3 totals 13 residues. CDR1 is SGHRS and CDR2 is YFSETQ in the germline V gene. The V end lost 0 bases, the J end lost 3 bases, and 7 bases lay between the germline ends. DNA of the CDR3: TGCGCCAGCAGCTTGGGACGGAGCTACGAGCAGTACTTC. This encodes CASSLGRSYEQYF.

V and J are TRBV29-1 and TRBJ2-7; D possibly corresponds to TRBD1 (6 bases). The CDR3 is made up of 14 amino acids. From germline, CDR1 is SQVTM and CDR2 ANQGSEA. Trimming took off 6 bases at V and 4 bases at J, with 19 bases between the two ends. The CDR3 loop reads CSVAPDRSYYEQYF. Here the CDR3 DNA reads TGCAGCGTGGCACCCGACAGGAGCTATTACGAGCAGTACTTC.

The chain carries TRBV20-1 and TRBJ2-7; no clear D. CDR1 is DFQATT, CDR2 SNEGSKA, per germline (reference sequence). The CDR3 runs 10 residues. V lost 4 bases, J lost 6 bases, and 7 bases lay in between. This chain's CDR3 is CSAKDFEQYF. Written as DNA, the CDR3 is TGCAGTGCTAAAGACTTCGAGCAGTACTTC.

The rearrangement uses TRBV27 and TRBJ2-1; 14 bases line up with TRBD2. This CDR3 spans 19 amino acids. From germline, CDR1 is MNHEY and CDR2 SMNVEV (reference sequence). V was clipped by 4 bases and J by 8 bases; unmatched bases: 16. DNA for the CDR3: TGTGCCAGCAGTTCACTTCCGGGACTAGCGGGAGTTGGTGGGTATGAGCAGTTCTTC. Its translation: CASSSLPGLAGVGGYEQFF.

This chain uses TRBV5-4 with TRBJ2-5; 7 bases are a match to TRBD2. The germline V gene encodes CDR1 SGHNT and CDR2 YYREEE (reference sequence). V shed 0 bases, J shed 4 bases, and the junction held 0 bases outside the gene matches. CDR3 length: 13 residues. CDR3 DNA sequence: TGTGCCAGCAGCTTGGTAGCGGGAGAGACCCAGTACTTC. As protein: CASSLVAGETQYF.

The chain couples TRBV5-7 to TRBJ1-1, with D perhaps TRBD1 (6 bases). TRBV5-7 is reported as an ORF; its role is uncertain. The V end was cut by 0 bases, the J end by 11 bases, with 8 bases between. The length of the CDR3 is 11 residues. The CDR3 loop reads CASSLGGHAFF. The CDR3 region has the DNA TGTGCCAGCAGCTTGGGGGGACATGCTTTCTTT.